This TCR beta chain is drawn from a study of response to subunit inactivated influenza vaccine. General study results and limits: The study's authors posited that every seasonal influenza vaccination enlists few new T cells.

The CDR3 consists of 15 residues. The germline gives CDR1 MNHNS, CDR2 SASEGT. V lost 6 bases and J lost 4; bases outside the gene matches: 8. In regard to this clonotype: Its antigen is undetermined.

TCRdb reprocessed the RT-PCR reads with MiXCR, giving one entry per CDR3 protein. The repertoire holds approximately 530,000 distinct CDR3 sequences, with roughly 7.9% as singletons. Sequenced here: PBMCs from blood, sampled less than 30 months after vaccination. The receptor comes from a man aged 45 to 70 who received an inactivated influenza vaccine. The chain joins TRBV6-1 to TRBJ2-1; 8 nucleotides match TRBD2. CDR3 in amino acids: CASRRSGGAYNEQFF. CDR3 DNA: TGTGCCAGCAGAAGGAGCGGGGGAGCTTACAATGAGCAGTTCTTC.